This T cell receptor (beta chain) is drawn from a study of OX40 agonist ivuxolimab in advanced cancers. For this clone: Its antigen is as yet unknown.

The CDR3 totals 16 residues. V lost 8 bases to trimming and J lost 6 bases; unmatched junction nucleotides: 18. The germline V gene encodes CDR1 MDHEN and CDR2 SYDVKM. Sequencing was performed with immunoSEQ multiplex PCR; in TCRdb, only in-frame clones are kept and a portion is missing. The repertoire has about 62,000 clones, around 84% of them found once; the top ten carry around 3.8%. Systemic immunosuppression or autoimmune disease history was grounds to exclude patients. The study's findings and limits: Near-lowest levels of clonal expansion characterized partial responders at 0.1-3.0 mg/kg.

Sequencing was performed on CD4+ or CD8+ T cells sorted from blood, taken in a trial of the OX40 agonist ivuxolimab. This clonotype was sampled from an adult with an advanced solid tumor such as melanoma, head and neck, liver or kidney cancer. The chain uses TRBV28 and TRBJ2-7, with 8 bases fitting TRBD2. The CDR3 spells CASPPTRIAGWGEQYF. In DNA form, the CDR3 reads TGTGCCAGCCCCCCTACCAGAATAGCGGGATGGGGCGAGCAGTACTTC.